These 24 T cell receptor beta chains were sequenced from one sample in a study of early T cells in non-severe SARS-CoV-2 infection. From the 5' RACE reads, TCRdb called clonotypes with MiXCR, one entry per CDR3 protein. The profile shows 20,000 to 25,000 distinct CDR3 sequences, approximately 4.8% of them singletons. Sequencing was done on a sample of whole blood. These receptors all stem from an adult who was a healthcare worker with PCR-confirmed SARS-CoV-2 infection or an uninfected control (not recorded which).

This clonotype has at least ten counts. This chain links TRBV10-1 with TRBJ2-1, with D uncertain. V lost 10 bases and J 0 bases, leaving 19 bases between the germline ends. Germline CDR1 reads WNHNN; CDR2 reads SYGVQD (reference sequence). This CDR3 is 16 amino acids long. CDR3 sequence: CANLRKHWASYNEQFF. As DNA, the CDR3 is TGCGCCAACCTTAGGAAGCACTGGGCCTCCTACAATGAGCAGTTCTTC.

This clonotype has a handful of counts. The rearrangement links TRBV10-3 to TRBJ2-5; D call uncertain. V lost 4 bases to trimming and J lost 5 bases, with 8 bases between them. Germline V gene data show CDR1 as ENHRY and CDR2 as SYGVKD. The CDR3 sequence is 12 residues long. CDR3 bases: TGTGCCATCAGTGCGACCTATGAGACCCAGTACTTC. Translation gives CAISATYETQYF.

This clonotype was detected many times. The genes are TRBV18 and TRBJ2-3; TRBD2 matches at 11 bases. CDR1 KGHSH and CDR2 LQKENI come from the germline V gene. The ends lost 5 bases at V and 1 base at J; junction bases unmatched: 5. The CDR3 contains 16 residues. CDR3 loop: CASSSSSGRRTDTQYF. CDR3 bases: TGTGCCAGCTCATCATCTAGCGGGAGGCGCACAGATACGCAGTATTTT. Drawing the rest from reference TRBV18 and TRBJ2-3, the complete variable domain is NAGVMQNPRHLVRRRGQEARLRCSPMKGHSHVYWYRQLPEEGLKFMVYLQKENIIDESGMPKERFSAEFPKEGPSILRIQQVVRGDSAAYFCASSSSSGRRTDTQYFGPGTRLTVL.

V usage is TRBV18 and J usage is TRBJ2-1, with 8 bases aligning to TRBD1. V was clipped by 3 bases and J by 2 bases; unmatched bases: 0. Germline V lookup: CDR1 KGHSH, CDR2 LQKENI. The length of the CDR3 is 14 residues. The chain's CDR3 is CASSPGQAYNEQFF. CDR3 DNA: TGTGCCAGCTCACCGGGACAGGCCTACAATGAGCAGTTCTTC.

In its sample, this clonotype was seen a few times. J is TRBJ1-4 and V is TRBV7-9; D is uncertain. From germline, CDR1 is SEHNR and CDR2 FQNEAQ (reference sequence). The length of the CDR3 is 13 residues. V was cut by 5 bases and J by 7 bases, with 11 bases left in between. Written as DNA, the CDR3 is TGTGCCAGCAGCAAGAGGGTTTCTGAAAAACTGTTTTTT. Protein product: CASSKRVSEKLFF.

This clonotype is categorized as medium-sized. The chain employs TRBV18 and TRBJ2-5; D ambiguous. The CDR3 is 13 residues long. The germline gives CDR1 KGHSH, CDR2 LQKENI. V was pared by 3 bases and J by 5 bases, with 10 bases between. The CDR3 region is CASSPTNGETQYF. Here the CDR3 DNA reads TGTGCCAGCTCACCCACGAATGGTGAGACCCAGTACTTC.

Judged by abundance, this clonotype is medium-sized. The CDR3 sequence is CASSSGTGHTGELFF. CDR3 DNA sequence: TGTGCCAGCAGTTCGGGGACAGGGCACACCGGGGAGCTGTTTTTT. The chain combines TRBV27 with TRBJ2-2, with 9 bases fitting TRBD1. CDR3 size: 15 residues. The germline CDR1 and CDR2 sequences are MNHEY and SMNVEV (reference sequence). The J segment lost 3 bases and the V segment lost 4 bases, leaving 3 bases of the junction unmatched.

This clonotype has a count of ten or more. The chain couples TRBV6-6 to TRBJ2-5; D remains ambiguous. The CDR3 spans 12 residues. The germline V gene has CDR1 MNHNY and CDR2 SVGAGI (reference sequence). V was cut by 7 bases and J by 0 bases, with 6 bases left in between. The CDR3 region is CASKGNQETQYF. In DNA, the CDR3 is TGTGCCAGCAAGGGCAACCAAGAGACCCAGTACTTC.

This clonotype was found many times. The chain uses TRBV4-1 and TRBJ2-3, with D unresolved. Trimming left V 4 bases short and J 1 base short, with 6 bases between. This CDR3 has 13 residues. CDR1 and CDR2 from the germline V gene are MGHRA and YSYEKL. CDR3 sequence reads: CASSPQGTDTQYF. DNA of the CDR3: TGCGCCAGCAGCCCTCAGGGCACAGATACGCAGTATTTT.

This clonotype was counted ten times or more. The CDR3 DNA reads TGCGCCAGCAGCCAACACAGGGAGAACACTGAAGCTTTCTTT. Translated, it gives CASSQHRENTEAFF. The V gene is TRBV4-3, the J gene TRBJ1-1; D is possibly TRBD1 (6 bases). Germline assignment: CDR1 LGHNA and CDR2 YSLEER. The CDR3 totals 14 residues. V gave up 2 bases and J gave up 1 base, with 8 bases separating them.

The chain links TRBV10-3 to TRBJ2-7, with 7 bases that match TRBD1. The CDR3 has 14 residues. Germline V CDR1 and CDR2: ENHRY, SYGVKD. V trimming: 0 bases; J trimming: 3 bases; junction bases outside the gene matches: 2. CDR3 DNA: TGTGCCATCAGTGAGTCGACAGGGTTCTACGAGCAGTACTTC. Residues: CAISESTGFYEQYF.

In this sample, this clonotype turned up a few times. The gene calls are TRBV19 and TRBJ2-2; D call uncertain. This CDR3 is 13 amino acids long. V lost 7 bases and J lost 0, with 6 bases in between. The germline V gene encodes CDR1 LNHDA and CDR2 SQIVND (reference sequence). The DNA of the CDR3 is TGTGCCAGTAAGGTTCCGAACACCGGGGAGCTGTTTTTT. This encodes CASKVPNTGELFF.

This clonotype is medium-sized (0.01 to 0.1%) within its sample. The V gene is TRBV4-3, the J gene TRBJ2-3, with D unclear. Germline V lookup: CDR1 LGHNA, CDR2 YSLEER. The CDR3 sequence is 16 residues long. Trimming left V 0 bases short and J 1 base short, with 11 bases between. The DNA of the CDR3 is TGCGCCAGCAGCCAAGATCTGGTGGGTGGCACAGATACGCAGTATTTT. It specifies CASSQDLVGGTDTQYF.

Ten or more counts support this clonotype. The chain employs TRBV5-6 and TRBJ2-1; the D gene is possibly TRBD2 (6 bases). The CDR3 covers 16 residues. Germline assignment: CDR1 SGHDT and CDR2 YYEEEE. The V end lost 1 base, the J end lost 8 bases, and 19 bases lay between the germline ends. CDR3 DNA: TGTGCCAGCAGCTTGATGTTGCGGGAACTAGTGGATGAGCAGTTCTTC. The encoded protein is CASSLMLRELVDEQFF.

This clonotype was detected ten times or more. This chain links TRBV6-5 with TRBJ2-3; D perhaps matches TRBD2 (7 bases). Looked up from germline, CDR1 is MNHEY and CDR2 is SVGAGI. Trimming took 0 bases from V and 2 from J, leaving 12 bases between them. CDR3 length: 16 amino acids. CDR3 sequence reads: CASSYSRGALTDTQYF. In DNA form, the CDR3 reads TGTGCCAGCAGTTACTCTCGGGGGGCTCTCACAGATACGCAGTATTTT.

This clonotype was counted between two and nine times. The chain combines TRBV5-1 with TRBJ2-3; D not resolved. Germline CDR1 SGHRS, CDR2 YFSETQ. V lost 4 bases and J lost 6, with 9 bases in between. The CDR3 is 12 amino acids. CDR3 in DNA: TGCGCCAGCAGCGACGAATCCGATACGCAGTATTTT. Translated: CASSDESDTQYF. The full variable domain, rest sourced from reference TRBV5-1 and TRBJ2-3, is KAGVTQTPRYLIKTRGQQVTLSCSPISGHRSVSWYQQTPGQGLQFLFEYFSETQRNKGNFPGRFSGRQFSNSRSEMNVSTLELGDSALYLCASSDESDTQYFGPGTRLTVL.

This clonotype occurred many times. The chain is built from TRBV20-1 and TRBJ2-7; D is unresolved. This CDR3 is 12 amino acids long. Germline V gene lookup returns CDR1 DFQATT and CDR2 SNEGSKA (reference sequence). V was shortened by 6 bases and J by 3 bases, with 12 bases between the two germline ends. CDR3 DNA: TGCAGTGCGACCGCCCCCGGCTACGAGCAGTACTTC. Its protein is CSATAPGYEQYF.

V gene TRBV7-6 combines with J gene TRBJ2-7; TRBD2 matches 7 bases. CDR3 length: 13 residues. Germline assignment: CDR1 SGHVS and CDR2 FNYEAQ. Trimming cost V 5 bases and J 7 bases; bases outside gene matches: 8. Written as DNA, the CDR3 is TGTGCCAGCAGCGCCAGGGAGGGTTGGGAGCAGTACTTC. Translated, it gives CASSAREGWEQYF.

At least ten counts were recorded for this clonotype. J is TRBJ2-5 and V is TRBV7-9; D is undetermined. This CDR3 spans 11 amino acids. Per germline, CDR1 SEHNR and CDR2 FQNEAQ (reference sequence). With 6 bases removed from V and 5 bases from J, the gap between germline ends came to 7 bases. As DNA, the CDR3 is TGTGCCAGCAGTTATTATGAGACCCAGTACTTC. It codes for CASSYYETQYF.

This clonotype occurred many times. The chain recombines TRBV3-2 with TRBJ2-1; the table names TRBD1, a call not compared with the DNA. TRBV3-2 is assigned pseudogene status. There are 13 residues in the CDR3. The CDR3 coding sequence is TGTGCCAGCAGCCACCCCCCCTACAATGAGCAGTTCTTC. Protein sequence: CASSHPPYNEQFF.

This clonotype was found many times. V and J are TRBV10-3 and TRBJ2-2; 7 nucleotides align to TRBD1. The CDR3 spans 15 residues. Germline V gives CDR1 ENHRY, CDR2 SYGVKD. J was trimmed by 1 base and V by 4 bases; bases with no gene match: 3. This CDR3 reads CAISGDRQNTGELFF. DNA for the CDR3: TGTGCCATCAGTGGGGACAGACAGAACACCGGGGAGCTGTTTTTT.

This clonotype has ten or more counts. This chain uses TRBV3-1 with TRBJ2-7, with D possibly being TRBD1 (5 bases). The CDR3 consists of 13 residues. Per the germline V gene, CDR1 is LGHDT and CDR2 is YNNKEL (reference sequence). V lost 2 bases, J lost 3 bases, and 8 bases lay in between. The CDR3 region is CASSQQGYYEQYF. The CDR3 DNA is TGTGCCAGCAGCCAACAGGGATACTACGAGCAGTACTTC.

The chain is built from TRBV25-1 and TRBJ1-6; possible D gene TRBD1, 5 bases. This CDR3 contains 14 residues. V dropped 4 bases and J dropped 7 bases, with 11 bases sitting between them. The V gene's germline CDR1 is MGHDK and CDR2 SYGVNS. The CDR3 DNA reads TGTGCCAGCAGTGGTCGACAGTTAAATTCACCCCTCCACTTT. It specifies CASSGRQLNSPLHF. Variable domain in full (rest from reference TRBV25-1 and TRBJ1-6): EADIYQTPRYLVIGTGKKITLECSQTMGHDKMYWYQQDPGMELHLIHYSYGVNSTEKGDLSSESTVSRIRTEHFPLTLESARPSHTSQYLCASSGRQLNSPLHFGNGTRLTVT.

This clonotype was counted at least ten times. This chain joins TRBV7-2 and TRBJ2-4; D is possibly TRBD2 (5 bases). From germline, CDR1 is SGHTA and CDR2 FQGNSA. The CDR3 sequence is 17 residues long. The V end was cut by 6 bases, the J end by 3 bases, with 21 bases between. For the CDR3, the DNA is TGTGCCAGCAGTCCTTCGACTAAGTTTGTCGGCAAAAACATTCAGTACTTC. Translating gives CASSPSTKFVGKNIQYF.